This T cell receptor (beta chain) is drawn from a study of blood T cell repertoires in COVID-19. TCRdb's copy holds only in-frame clones and misses some; the assay was immunoSEQ multiplex PCR. This sample carries about 97,000 clones, approximately 92% of them seen once, and the ten largest clones take less than 7.5%. The CDR3 spans 14 residues. Germline CDR1 reads SGHVS; CDR2 reads FQNEAQ. Trimming removed 0 bases at V and 8 bases at J, with 11 bases between. The specimen sequenced was peripheral blood. This clonotype was sampled from a man aged 45 to 65 with active COVID-19. This chain joins TRBV7-8 and TRBJ2-1, with D possibly being TRBD2 (6 bases). The CDR3: CASSLAAWGDEQFF. The CDR3 DNA reads as TGTGCCAGCAGCTTAGCAGCGTGGGGGGATGAGCAGTTCTTC.